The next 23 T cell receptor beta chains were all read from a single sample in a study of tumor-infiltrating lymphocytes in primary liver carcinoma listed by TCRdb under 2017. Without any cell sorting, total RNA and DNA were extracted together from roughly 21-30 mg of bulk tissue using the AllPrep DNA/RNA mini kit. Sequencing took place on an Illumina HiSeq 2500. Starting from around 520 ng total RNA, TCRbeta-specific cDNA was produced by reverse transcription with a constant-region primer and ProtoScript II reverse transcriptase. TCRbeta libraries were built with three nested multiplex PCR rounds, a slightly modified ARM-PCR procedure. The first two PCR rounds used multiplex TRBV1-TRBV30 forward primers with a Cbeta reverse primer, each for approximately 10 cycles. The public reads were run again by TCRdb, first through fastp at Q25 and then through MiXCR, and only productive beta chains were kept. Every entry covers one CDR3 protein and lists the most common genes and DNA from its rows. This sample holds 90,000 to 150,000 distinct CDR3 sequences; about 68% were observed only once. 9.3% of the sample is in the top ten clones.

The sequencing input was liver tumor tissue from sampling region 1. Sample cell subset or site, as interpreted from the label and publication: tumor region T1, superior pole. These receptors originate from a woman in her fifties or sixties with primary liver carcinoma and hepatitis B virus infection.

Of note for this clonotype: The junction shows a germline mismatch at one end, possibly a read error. CDR3 in DNA: TGTGCCAGCAGTCTTCCCCGGGCCTACTCTGGGGCCAACGTCCTGATTTTC. As protein: CASSLPRAYSGANVLIF. The chain couples TRBV12-3 or TRBV12-4 to TRBJ2-6, with TRBD1 as a possible D gene (5 bases). This CDR3 is built from 17 residues.

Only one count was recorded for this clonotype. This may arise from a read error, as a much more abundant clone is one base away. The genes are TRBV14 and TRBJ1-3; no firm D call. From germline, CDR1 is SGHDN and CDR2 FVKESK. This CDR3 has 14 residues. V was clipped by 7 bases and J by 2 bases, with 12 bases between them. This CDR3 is CASIALGTGNTIYF. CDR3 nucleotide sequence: TGTGCCAGCATCGCGCTCGGGACTGGAAACACCATATATTTT.

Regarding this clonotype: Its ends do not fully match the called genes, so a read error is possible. The DNA for the CDR3 is TGTAGCGTTGGGGGTCGGGGGAACACCGGGGAGCCGTTTTTT. Translated: CSVGGRGNTGEPFF. This rearrangement joins TRBV29-1 to TRBJ2-2, with a possible D match to TRBD2 (6 bases). CDR3 length: 14 residues. Germline CDR1 is SQVTM and CDR2 is ANQGSEA.

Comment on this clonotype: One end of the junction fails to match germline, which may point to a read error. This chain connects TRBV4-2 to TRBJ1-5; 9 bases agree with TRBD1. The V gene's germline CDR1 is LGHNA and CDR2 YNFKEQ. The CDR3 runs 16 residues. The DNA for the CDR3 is TGTGTCAGCAGCGCCTGGACAGGGGAAGGCAATCAGCCCCGGCATTTT. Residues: CVSSAWTGEGNQPRHF.

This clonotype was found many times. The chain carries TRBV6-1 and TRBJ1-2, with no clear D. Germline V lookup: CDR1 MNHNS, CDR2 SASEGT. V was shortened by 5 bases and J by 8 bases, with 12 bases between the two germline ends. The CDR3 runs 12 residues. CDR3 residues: CASSRSNGGYTF. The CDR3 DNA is TGTGCCAGCAGTCGGTCGAACGGCGGCTACACCTTC.

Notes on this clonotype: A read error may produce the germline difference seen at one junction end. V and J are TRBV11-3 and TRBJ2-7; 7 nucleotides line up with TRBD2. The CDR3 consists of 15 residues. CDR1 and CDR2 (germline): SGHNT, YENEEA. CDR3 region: CVSSLDRASGYDQHF. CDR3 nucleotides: TGTGTCAGCAGCTTAGATCGGGCTAGCGGCTACGATCAGCACTTC.

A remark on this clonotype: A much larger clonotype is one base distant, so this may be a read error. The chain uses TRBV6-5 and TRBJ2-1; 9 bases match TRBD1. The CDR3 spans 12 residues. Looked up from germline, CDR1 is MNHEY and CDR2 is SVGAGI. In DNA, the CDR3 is TGTGCCAGCGGGGACAGGGCGAATGAGCAGTCCTTC. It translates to CASGDRANEQSF.

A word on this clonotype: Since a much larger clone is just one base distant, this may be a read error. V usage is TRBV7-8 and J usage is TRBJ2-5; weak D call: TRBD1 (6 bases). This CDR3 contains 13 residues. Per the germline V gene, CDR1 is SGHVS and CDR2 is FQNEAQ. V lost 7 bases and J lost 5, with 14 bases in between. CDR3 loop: CASNRHREETQYF. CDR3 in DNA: TGTGCCAGCAACCGCCACAGGGAGGAGACCCAGTACTTC.

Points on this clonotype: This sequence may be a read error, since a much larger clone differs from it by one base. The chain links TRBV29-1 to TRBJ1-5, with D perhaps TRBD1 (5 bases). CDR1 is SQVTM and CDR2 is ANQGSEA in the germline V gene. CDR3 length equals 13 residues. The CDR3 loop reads CSVGGTANRPQHF. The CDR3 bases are TGCAGCGTTGGGGGCACTGCAAATCGGCCCCAGCATTTT. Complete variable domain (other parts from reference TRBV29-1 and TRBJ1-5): SAVISQKPSRDICQRGTSLTIQCQVDSQVTMMFWYRQQPGQSLTLIATANQGSEATYESGFVIDKFPISRPNLTFSTLTVSNMSPEDSSIYLCSVGGTANRPQHFGDGTRLSIL.

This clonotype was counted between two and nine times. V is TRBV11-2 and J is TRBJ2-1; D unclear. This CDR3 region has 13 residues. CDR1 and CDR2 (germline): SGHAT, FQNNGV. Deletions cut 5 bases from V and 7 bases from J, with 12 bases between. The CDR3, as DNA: TGTGCCAGCAGCCCTCCCGGTAGGAATGAGCAGTTCTTC. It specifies CASSPPGRNEQFF.

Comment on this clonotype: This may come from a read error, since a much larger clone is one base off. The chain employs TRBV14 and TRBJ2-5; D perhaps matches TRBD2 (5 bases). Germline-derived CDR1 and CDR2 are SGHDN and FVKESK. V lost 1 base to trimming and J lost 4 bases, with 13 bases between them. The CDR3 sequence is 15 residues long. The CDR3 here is CASSQGSVGRETQYF. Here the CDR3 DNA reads TGTGCCAGCAGCCAAGGTAGCGTGGGTCGAGAGACCCAGTACTTC.

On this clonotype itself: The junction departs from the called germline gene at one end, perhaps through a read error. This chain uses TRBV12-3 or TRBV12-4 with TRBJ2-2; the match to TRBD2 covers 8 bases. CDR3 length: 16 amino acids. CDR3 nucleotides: TGTGCCAGCAGACCCCGGGGGGGAGAGTACACCTGGGGGCTGTCTTTT. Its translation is CASRPRGGEYTWGLSF.

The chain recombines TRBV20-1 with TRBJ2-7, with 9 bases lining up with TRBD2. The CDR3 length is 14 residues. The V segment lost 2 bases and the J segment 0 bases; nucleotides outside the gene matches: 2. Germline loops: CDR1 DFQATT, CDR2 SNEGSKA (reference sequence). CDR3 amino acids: CSARLAGSSYEQYF. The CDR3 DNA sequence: TGCAGTGCTAGACTAGCGGGGAGCTCCTACGAGCAGTACTTC.

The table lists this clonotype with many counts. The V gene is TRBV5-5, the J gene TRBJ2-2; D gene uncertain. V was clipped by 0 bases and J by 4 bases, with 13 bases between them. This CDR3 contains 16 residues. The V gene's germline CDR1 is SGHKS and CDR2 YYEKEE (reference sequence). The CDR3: CASSLVSHGTTGELFF. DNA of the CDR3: TGTGCCAGCAGCTTGGTAAGCCACGGTACCACCGGGGAGCTGTTTTTT.

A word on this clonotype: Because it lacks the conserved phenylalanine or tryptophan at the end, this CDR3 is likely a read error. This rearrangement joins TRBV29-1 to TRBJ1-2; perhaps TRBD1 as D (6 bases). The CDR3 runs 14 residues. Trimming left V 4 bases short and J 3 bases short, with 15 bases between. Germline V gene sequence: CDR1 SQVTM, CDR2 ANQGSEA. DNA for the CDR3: TGCAGCGTTGGGAGGGGACAAAAGGACTATGGCTACACCGTC. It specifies CSVGRGQKDYGYTV.

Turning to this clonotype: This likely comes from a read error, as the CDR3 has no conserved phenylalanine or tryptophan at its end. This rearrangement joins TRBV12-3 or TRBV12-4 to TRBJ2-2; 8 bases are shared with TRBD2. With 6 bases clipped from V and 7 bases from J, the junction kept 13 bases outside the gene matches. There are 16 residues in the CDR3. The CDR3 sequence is CASRPGLGYSVGELFL. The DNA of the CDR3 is TGTGCCAGCAGGCCGGGACTAGGGTATTCGGTCGGGGAGCTGTTTCTT.

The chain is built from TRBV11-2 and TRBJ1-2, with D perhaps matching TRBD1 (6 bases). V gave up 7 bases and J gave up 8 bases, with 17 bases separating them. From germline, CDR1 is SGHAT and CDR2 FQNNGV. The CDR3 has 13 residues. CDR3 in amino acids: CASIHDQTGGYTF. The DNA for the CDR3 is TGTGCCAGCATCCACGATCAGACAGGCGGCTACACCTTC.

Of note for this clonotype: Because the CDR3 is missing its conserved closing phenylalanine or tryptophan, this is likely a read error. The CDR3 protein is CASSEGLGLALYQETQYL. For the CDR3, the DNA is TGTGCCAGCAGTGAAGGCCTTGGACTAGCACTGTACCAAGAGACCCAGTACCTC. This chain uses TRBV6-1 with TRBJ2-5; TRBD2 agrees at 8 bases. Looked up from germline, CDR1 is MNHNS and CDR2 is SASEGT. V trimming: 1 base; J trimming: 0 bases; junction bases outside the gene matches: 10. This CDR3 contains 18 residues.

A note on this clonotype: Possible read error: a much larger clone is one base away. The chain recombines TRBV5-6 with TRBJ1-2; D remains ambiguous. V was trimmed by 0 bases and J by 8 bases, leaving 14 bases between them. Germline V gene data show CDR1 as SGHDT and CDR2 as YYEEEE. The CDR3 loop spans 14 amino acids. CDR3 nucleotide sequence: TGTGCCAGCAGCTTGGCGGCTTCCCGAAGAGGCTACACCTTC. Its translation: CASSLAASRRGYTF.

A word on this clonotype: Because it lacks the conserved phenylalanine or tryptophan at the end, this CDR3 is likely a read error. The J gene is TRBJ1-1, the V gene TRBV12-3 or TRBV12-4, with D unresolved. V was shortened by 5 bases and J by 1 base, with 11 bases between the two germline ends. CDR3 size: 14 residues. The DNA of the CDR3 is TGTGCCAGCAGTCCATTCAGTGAGAACACTGAAGCTTTCTAT. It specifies CASSPFSENTEAFY.

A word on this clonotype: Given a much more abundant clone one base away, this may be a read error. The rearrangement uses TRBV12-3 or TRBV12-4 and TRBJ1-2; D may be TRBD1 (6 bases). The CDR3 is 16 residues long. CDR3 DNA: TGTGCCAGCTGTTTTGGCTGGGCGGGGGCGAGATATGGCTACACCTTC. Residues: CASCFGWAGARYGYTF.

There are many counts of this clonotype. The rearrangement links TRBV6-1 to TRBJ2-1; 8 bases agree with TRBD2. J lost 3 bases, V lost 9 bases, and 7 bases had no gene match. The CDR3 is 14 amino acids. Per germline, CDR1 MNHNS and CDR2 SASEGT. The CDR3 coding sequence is TGTGCCAGTTCCTTAACTAGCGGCTACAATGAGCAGTTCTTC. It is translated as CASSLTSGYNEQFF.

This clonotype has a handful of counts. Written as DNA, the CDR3 is TGCGCCAGCAGCTTGGATGGCCTAGCGGGAGGAAATGAGCAGTTCTTC. Its protein is CASSLDGLAGGNEQFF. The V and J genes are TRBV5-1 and TRBJ2-1, with 11 bases lining up with TRBD2. V was clipped by 0 bases and J by 7 bases; unmatched bases: 6. CDR1 and CDR2 (germline): SGHRS, YFSETQ. The CDR3 extends over 16 amino acids.